The 10 T cell receptor beta chains below come from one sample, sequenced in a study of blood T cell repertoires in COVID-19. Only in-frame clones appear in the TCRdb table, and some are missing; sequencing was by immunoSEQ multiplex PCR. This repertoire shows tens of thousands of clones, around 83% found once; its top ten account for about 2%. The sample taken for sequencing was peripheral blood. The receptors derive from a woman aged 60-70 years with acute or convalescent COVID-19.

The chain carries TRBV6-5 and TRBJ2-1, with 8 nucleotides matching TRBD1. The CDR3 contains 15 residues. CDR1 and CDR2 from the germline V gene are MNHEY and SVGAGI. The V gene end was trimmed by 5 bases and the J gene end by 9 bases; junction bases not matched to a gene: 12. CDR3 bases: TGTGCCAGCAGTCCTAGACAGGGGCTCAAAAGTGAGCAGTTCTTC. Amino acid sequence: CASSPRQGLKSEQFF.

The genes are TRBV5-1 and TRBJ2-7; 9 bases are shared with TRBD1. The V gene end was trimmed by 3 bases and the J gene end by 3 bases; junction bases not matched to a gene: 4. Germline V lookup: CDR1 SGHRS, CDR2 YFSETQ. The CDR3 spans 14 residues. CDR3 residues: CASSSGTGIYEQYF. The CDR3 nucleotides are TGCGCCAGCAGCTCAGGGACAGGGATCTACGAGCAGTACTTC.

The rearrangement links TRBV9 to TRBJ2-7; D unresolved. Germline V gene data show CDR1 as SGDLS and CDR2 as YYNGEE. The V and J ends lost 3 bases and 7 bases respectively, with 17 bases between them. The CDR3 length is 14 residues. The CDR3 here is CASSATGYTGEQYF. The CDR3 region has the DNA TGTGCCAGCAGCGCAACGGGTTATACTGGGGAGCAGTACTTC.

This sequence joins TRBV30 and TRBJ2-7, with D unclear. The V end lost 0 bases, the J end lost 4 bases, and 7 bases lay between the germline ends. The CDR3 consists of 12 residues. Germline CDR1 reads GTSNPN; CDR2 reads SVGIG (reference sequence). The CDR3 DNA sequence: TGTGCCTGGAGTGTACTTGGTTACGAGCAGTACTTC. It encodes CAWSVLGYEQYF.

This chain joins TRBV29-1 and TRBJ1-2; no clear D gene. The germline CDR1 and CDR2 sequences are SQVTM and ANQGSEA. The CDR3 is made up of 9 amino acids. The ends were cut back, 8 bases at V and 8 bases at J, with 9 bases in the middle. This CDR3 is CSSTPGYTF. The CDR3 coding sequence is TGCAGCTCAACTCCCGGCTACACCTTC.

The V call is TRBV2, the J call TRBJ1-4; 9 nucleotides align to TRBD1. Germline loops: CDR1 SNHLY, CDR2 FYNNEI. The CDR3 covers 15 residues. J lost 8 bases, V lost 4 bases, and 8 bases had no gene match. This chain's CDR3 is CASSVDRGRGEKLFF. The CDR3 nucleotides read TGTGCCAGCAGTGTGGACAGGGGAAGAGGCGAAAAACTGTTTTTT.

This clone was seen a few times. The rearrangement links TRBV6-5 to TRBJ1-6; no reliable D call. The CDR3 runs 13 residues. Germline CDR1 MNHEY, CDR2 SVGAGI. Between the trimmed V and J ends, which lost 2 bases and 9 bases, there was a span of 8 bases. CDR3 region: CASSYRRGSPLHF. CDR3 in DNA: TGTGCCAGCAGTTACCGCCGGGGTTCACCCCTCCACTTT.

This sequence joins TRBV19 and TRBJ2-4; TRBD1 might be the D (6 bases). The length of the CDR3 is 15 residues. Deletions cut 8 bases from V and 0 bases from J, with 14 bases between. Germline V lookup: CDR1 LNHDA, CDR2 SQIVND (reference sequence). Here the CDR3 DNA reads TGTGCCAGTCGGGACACGGAGTTAGCCAAAAACATTCAGTACTTC. Protein product: CASRDTELAKNIQYF.

V is TRBV27 and J is TRBJ2-1; TRBD2 matches 8 bases. The CDR3 sequence is 15 residues long. V was pared by 6 bases and J by 8 bases, with 12 bases of the junction left unmatched. The V gene's germline CDR1 is MNHEY and CDR2 SMNVEV (reference sequence). CDR3 sequence: CASSQTGGPVDEQFF. The DNA for the CDR3 is TGTGCCAGCAGCCAGACGGGGGGGCCTGTCGATGAGCAGTTCTTC.

The sample holds a few counts of this clone. The chain has TRBV29-1 and TRBJ1-5; 9 bases line up with TRBD1. The CDR3 runs 12 residues. The V gene end was trimmed by 6 bases and the J gene end by 5 bases; junction bases not matched to a gene: 2. Germline values: CDR1 SQVTM, CDR2 ANQGSEA. As DNA, the CDR3 is TGCAGCGTACGGGACAGGGATCAGCCCCAGCATTTT. Its translation is CSVRDRDQPQHF. The full variable domain, with the rest looked up from reference TRBV29-1 and TRBJ1-5, is SAVISQKPSRDICQRGTSLTIQCQVDSQVTMMFWYRQQPGQSLTLIATANQGSEATYESGFVIDKFPISRPNLTFSTLTVSNMSPEDSSIYLCSVRDRDQPQHFGDGTRLSIL.